These 9 T cell receptor beta chains came from one sample sequenced in a study of response to subunit inactivated influenza vaccine. Using its own MiXCR run on the RT-PCR reads, TCRdb lists one record per CDR3 protein. Of 500,000 to 600,000 distinct CDR3 sequences in the sample, 12% to 15% were seen once. Source: PBMCs from blood, taken 11 to 12 days after vaccination. These receptor sequences come from a man aged 50 or older who received an inactivated influenza vaccine.

This clonotype was seen many times. The chain couples TRBV7-2 to TRBJ2-7; 7 bases are shared with TRBD1. The trim removed 4 bases at V and 2 bases at J, leaving 14 bases unmatched. Germline V gives CDR1 SGHTA, CDR2 FQGNSA. The CDR3 loop spans 17 amino acids. CDR3 DNA: TGTGCCAGCAGCTCTAAGACAGGGTTGAAGAGGGCCTACGAGCAGTACTTC. Translating gives CASSSKTGLKRAYEQYF. Full variable domain (missing parts from reference TRBV7-2 and TRBJ2-7): GAGVSQSPSNKVTEKGKDVELRCDPISGHTALYWYRQSLGQGLEFLIYFQGNSAPDKSGLPSDRFSAERTGGSVSTLTIQRTQQEDSAVYLCASSSKTGLKRAYEQYFGPGTRLTVT.

In this sample, this clonotype turned up many times. V gene TRBV20-1 combines with J gene TRBJ1-1; D gene unclear. Trimming stripped 3 bases from V and 0 bases from J, with 5 bases between. CDR3 length equals 12 residues. Germline assignment: CDR1 DFQATT and CDR2 SNEGSKA (reference sequence). This chain's CDR3 is CSASRMNTEAFF. In DNA form, the CDR3 reads TGCAGTGCTAGTAGGATGAACACTGAAGCTTTCTTT.

This clonotype has a handful of counts. This chain connects TRBV19 to TRBJ2-1, with a possible D match to TRBD2 (5 bases). The CDR3 length is 14 residues. Trimming removed 9 bases from V and 6 bases from J, with 18 bases in between. The germline gives CDR1 LNHDA, CDR2 SQIVND (reference sequence). CDR3 region: CASKSQSGANEQFF. DNA for the CDR3: TGTGCCAGCAAAAGTCAGAGCGGCGCCAATGAGCAGTTCTTC.

This clonotype was counted only a few times. The rearrangement links TRBV7-9 to TRBJ2-1, with D maybe TRBD2 (6 bases). V was clipped by 0 bases and J by 6 bases, with 18 bases between them. This CDR3 has 17 amino acids. Germline CDR1 SEHNR, CDR2 FQNEAQ (reference sequence). CDR3: CASSLALMGKGGNEQFF. Written as DNA, the CDR3 is TGTGCCAGCAGCTTAGCGCTTATGGGAAAGGGAGGCAATGAGCAGTTCTTC.

This clonotype was picked up a small number of times. The chain carries TRBV11-2 and TRBJ1-1; 7 nucleotides align to TRBD1. Trimming at V came to 5 bases and at J to 5 bases, leaving 8 bases not matched to a gene. CDR3 length: 14 amino acids. Germline V gives CDR1 SGHAT, CDR2 FQNNGV. CDR3 coding DNA: TGTGCCAGCAGCAGCGGGACAGTCGAGACTGAAGCTTTCTTT. Translated, it gives CASSSGTVETEAFF.

The chain employs TRBV4-3 and TRBJ2-3; a weak D match, TRBD2 (6 bases). Germline V gene sequence: CDR1 LGHNA, CDR2 YSLEER. The CDR3 is made up of 15 amino acids. Trimming pared 0 bases from V and 5 bases from J, leaving 12 bases between. The CDR3 loop reads CASSQDSGQGDTQYF. The CDR3 region has the DNA TGCGCCAGCAGCCAAGATAGCGGCCAGGGAGATACGCAGTATTTT.

The genes are TRBV28 and TRBJ2-3; unclear D gene. Trimming took 5 bases from V and 5 from J, leaving 11 bases between them. The CDR3 runs to 13 residues. The germline V gene encodes CDR1 MDHEN and CDR2 SYDVKM. The CDR3: CASSPRTQDTQYF. CDR3 nucleotide sequence: TGTGCCAGCAGTCCCAGGACCCAAGATACGCAGTATTTT.

The rearrangement uses TRBV7-2 and TRBJ2-2; D remains unclear. Deletions cut 4 bases from V and 2 bases from J, with 8 bases between. The CDR3 extends over 14 amino acids. The germline V gene has CDR1 SGHTA and CDR2 FQGNSA. The DNA of the CDR3 is TGTGCCAGCAGCTCAAAGTATAACACCGGGGAGCTGTTTTTT. Protein: CASSSKYNTGELFF. The whole variable domain, filled in from reference TRBV7-2 and TRBJ2-2, reads GAGVSQSPSNKVTEKGKDVELRCDPISGHTALYWYRQSLGQGLEFLIYFQGNSAPDKSGLPSDRFSAERTGGSVSTLTIQRTQQEDSAVYLCASSSKYNTGELFFGEGSRLTVL.

V is TRBV12-3 or TRBV12-4 and J is TRBJ1-4; no clear D. The CDR3 runs to 14 residues. Between the trimmed V and J ends, which lost 1 base and 8 bases, there was a span of 11 bases. DNA for the CDR3: TGTGCCAGCAGTTTAGAAGGGCCGGGAGAAAAACTGTTTTTT. Translation gives CASSLEGPGEKLFF.